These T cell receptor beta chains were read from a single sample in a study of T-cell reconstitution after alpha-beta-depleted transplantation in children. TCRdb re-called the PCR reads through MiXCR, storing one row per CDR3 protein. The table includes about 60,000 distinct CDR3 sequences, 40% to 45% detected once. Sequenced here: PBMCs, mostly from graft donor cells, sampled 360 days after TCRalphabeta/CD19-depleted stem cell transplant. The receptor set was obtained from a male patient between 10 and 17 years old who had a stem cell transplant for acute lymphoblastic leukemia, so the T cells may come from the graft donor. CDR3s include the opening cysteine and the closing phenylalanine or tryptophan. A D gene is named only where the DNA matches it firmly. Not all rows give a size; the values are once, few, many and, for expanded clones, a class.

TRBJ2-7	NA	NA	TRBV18	CASSPPRGTYEQYF	TGTGCCAGCTCACCACCCCGGGGGACCTACGAGCAGTACTTC
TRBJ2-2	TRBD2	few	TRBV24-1	CATSEGGVPHTGELFF	TGTGCCACCAGTGAGGGAGGGGTGCCCCACACCGGGGAGCTGTTTTTT
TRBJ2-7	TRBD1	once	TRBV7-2	CASSPGTGTPYEQYF	TGTGCCAGCAGCCCAGGGACAGGGACCCCCTACGAGCAGTACTTC
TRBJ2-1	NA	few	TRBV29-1	CSVERRLRKEQFF	TGCAGCGTTGAACGCCGACTTCGAAAGGAGCAGTTCTTC
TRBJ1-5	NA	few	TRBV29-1	CSVQGQGVNQPQHF	TGCAGCGTTCAAGGCCAGGGTGTCAATCAGCCCCAGCATTTT
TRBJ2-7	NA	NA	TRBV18	CASSPPGLSSYEQYF	TGTGCCAGCTCACCACCGGGACTTAGCTCCTACGAGCAGTACTTC
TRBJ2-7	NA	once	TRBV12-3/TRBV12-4	CASSLGITYEQYF	TGTGCCAGCAGTTTAGGGATTACCTACGAGCAGTACTTC
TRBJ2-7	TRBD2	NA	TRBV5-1	CASSTITSGEIYEQYF	TGCGCCAGCAGCACCATTACTAGCGGAGAGATCTACGAGCAGTACTTC
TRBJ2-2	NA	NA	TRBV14	CASHEGPGELFF	TGTGCCAGCCATGAGGGACCCGGGGAGCTGTTTTTT
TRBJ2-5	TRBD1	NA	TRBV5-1	CASSLASDRVEETQYF	TGCGCCAGCAGCTTGGCCTCCGACAGGGTTGAAGAGACCCAGTACTTC
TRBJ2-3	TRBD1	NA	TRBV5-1	CASSRPGTGGTDTQYF	TGCGCCAGCAGCCGTCCCGGGACAGGGGGCACAGATACGCAGTATTTT
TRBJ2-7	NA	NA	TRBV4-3	CASSQVVFSPYEQYF	TGCGCCAGCAGCCAGGTTGTTTTCAGCCCGTACGAGCAGTACTTC
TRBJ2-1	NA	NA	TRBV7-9	CASSLVGYPYNEQFF	TGTGCCAGCAGCTTAGTAGGCTACCCCTACAATGAGCAGTTCTTC
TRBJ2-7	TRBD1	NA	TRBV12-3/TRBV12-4	CASSLGGGTGAYEQYF	TGTGCCAGCAGTTTAGGAGGGGGGACAGGGGCCTACGAGCAGTACTTC
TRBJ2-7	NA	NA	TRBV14	CASSWTASYEQYF	TGTGCCAGCAGCTGGACAGCATCCTACGAGCAGTACTTC
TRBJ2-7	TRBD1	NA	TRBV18	CASSPTGQGFYEQYF	TGTGCCAGCTCACCAACGGGACAGGGGTTCTACGAGCAGTACTTC
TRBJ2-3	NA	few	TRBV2	CASSVTTDTQYF	TGTGCCAGCAGTGTAACCACAGATACGCAGTATTTT
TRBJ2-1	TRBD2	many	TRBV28	CASSPRGGGPVGEQFF	TGTGCCAGCAGTCCGCGGGGGGGAGGGCCGGTGGGTGAGCAGTTCTTC
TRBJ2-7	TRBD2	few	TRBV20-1	CSAREKGTRIYEQYF	TGCAGTGCTAGAGAAAAGGGGACTAGGATCTACGAGCAGTACTTC
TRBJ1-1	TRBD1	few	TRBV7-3	CASSSSWTGKAFF	TGTGCCAGCAGCTCCAGCTGGACAGGGAAAGCTTTCTTT
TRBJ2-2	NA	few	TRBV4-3	CASSQLPGTGELFF	TGCGCCAGCAGCCAATTGCCGGGCACCGGGGAGCTGTTTTTT
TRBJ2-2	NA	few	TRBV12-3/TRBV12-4	CVSGNRRNHLGELFF	TGTGTCAGCGGAAACAGACGTAACCATCTCGGGGAGCTGTTTTTT
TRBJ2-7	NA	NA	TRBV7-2	CASSFRLALDGGYEQYF	TGTGCCAGCAGCTTTCGCCTAGCCCTCGACGGGGGATACGAGCAGTACTTC
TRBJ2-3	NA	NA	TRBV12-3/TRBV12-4	CASSRRGGPDTQYF	TGTGCCAGCAGCCGGCGAGGGGGGCCAGATACGCAGTATTTT